A selection of T cell receptor beta chains follows, all from one sample in a study of T cells in Graves' hyperthyroidism and ophthalmopathy. One entry per CDR3 protein, called by TCRdb with MiXCR from the multiplex PCR reads. The data show 340,000 or so distinct CDR3 sequences, around a sixth seen once. Sequencing input: blood. These receptors were collected from a woman between 45 and 65 years old with Graves' hyperthyroidism. CDR3s include the opening cysteine and the closing phenylalanine or tryptophan. The order of the fields is clone size, V gene, D gene, J gene, CDR3 DNA, CDR3 protein. The D gene is left open where the match is weak. Expanded clones get a size class; other rows say once, few or many, or leave the size out.

>many|TRBV28|TRBD1|TRBJ2-3
TGTGCCAGCAGTCGCCCGACAGGGGGATCCACAGATACGCAGTATTTT
CASSRPTGGSTDTQYF
>many|TRBV30|NA|TRBJ1-5
TGTGCCTGGAGTGTACAGGGCGCCCAGCCCCAGCATTTT
CAWSVQGAQPQHF
>few|TRBV27|NA|TRBJ1-5
TGTGCCAGCAGTTTTTGTCAGACAAAACACTATAGCAATCAGCCCCAGCATTTT
CASSFCQTKHYSNQPQHF
>NA|TRBV27|TRBD2|TRBJ2-1
TGTGCCAGCAGTTTAAACACCCAGGGACTAGCGGGAAACAATGAGCAGTTCTTC
CASSLNTQGLAGNNEQFF
>many|TRBV30|NA|TRBJ1-2
TGTGCCTGGAGTGTACCCCCCGACTATGGCTACACCTTC
CAWSVPPDYGYTF
>many|TRBV7-3|NA|TRBJ2-1
TGTGCCAGCAGCTTAGAGGTAGCGGACTCTAGGAATGAGCAGTTCTTC
CASSLEVADSRNEQFF
>many|TRBV28|TRBD2|TRBJ2-7
TGTGCCAGCAGTTTACCTAGCGGTCCCTCCTACGAGCAGTACTTC
CASSLPSGPSYEQYF
>many|TRBV12-3/TRBV12-4|NA|TRBJ2-5
TGTGCCAGCGGAGTGGGTGAGACCCAGTACTTC
CASGVGETQYF
>few|TRBV7-6|TRBD2|TRBJ2-2
TGTGCCAGCAGCTTAGTGCCGATAAGGACTAGCGGGAGTCGCGACACCGGGGAGCTGTTTTTT
CASSLVPIRTSGSRDTGELFF
>NA|TRBV9|TRBD2|TRBJ2-5
TGTGCCAGCAGCGTAGCCACCGGGAGGGGCGAGACCCAGTACTTC
CASSVATGRGETQYF
>many|TRBV6-2/TRBV6-3|TRBD1|TRBJ1-1
TGTGCCAGCAGACCTCAGGGGGGCACTGAAGCTTTCTTT
CASRPQGGTEAFF
>many|TRBV27|TRBD2|TRBJ2-3
TGTGCCAGCAGCTTCACCGGGACTAGCGCTGATACGCAGTATTTT
CASSFTGTSADTQYF
>many|TRBV3-1|NA|TRBJ1-5
TGTGCCAGCAGCCAAGCCCAGGGAAATCAGCCCCAGCATTTT
CASSQAQGNQPQHF
>NA|TRBV6-1|TRBD1|TRBJ1-1
TGTGCCAGCAGTGACCGGGACAGCCCCACTGAAGCTTTCTTT
CASSDRDSPTEAFF
>few|TRBV20-1|NA|TRBJ2-1
TGCAGTGCCCACCATACAGGGTCCAATGAGCAGTTCTTC
CSAHHTGSNEQFF
>NA|TRBV27|TRBD1|TRBJ1-3
TGTGCCAGCAGCCGACAGGGGGCACAAGGAAACACCATATATTTT
CASSRQGAQGNTIYF
>few|TRBV20-1|NA|TRBJ2-2
TGCAGTGCTAGCGGGGAATTGGACACCGGGGAGCTGTTTTTT
CSASGELDTGELFF
>many|TRBV12-3/TRBV12-4|TRBD1|TRBJ1-1
TGTGCCAGCAGGGTTAGGGGGCGGGGAAAGAACACTGAAGCTTTCTTT
CASRVRGRGKNTEAFF
>few|TRBV27|TRBD1|TRBJ2-2
TGTGCCAGCAGTTCTCAGGGGGCCGACACCGGGGAGCTGTTTTTT
CASSSQGADTGELFF
>few|TRBV28|NA|TRBJ2-4
TGTGCCAGCAGTGATATACAGGGAGTGGACATTCAGTACTTC
CASSDIQGVDIQYF
>NA|TRBV7-9|NA|TRBJ2-3
TGTGCCAGCAGCCCCCAGACTCGCACAGATACGCAGTATTTT
CASSPQTRTDTQYF
>few|TRBV6-1|NA|TRBJ1-1
TGTGCCAGCAGGGAAACGGGCAGAGGTACTGAAGCTTTCTTT
CASRETGRGTEAFF
>many|TRBV6-1|NA|TRBJ2-1
TGTGCCAGCAGTGAAATTGGCGAAAGGGGCGGGCAGTTCTTC
CASSEIGERGGQFF
>many|TRBV7-3|NA|TRBJ1-1
TGTGCCAGCAGCCCACTATCTGAAGCTTTCTTT
CASSPLSEAFF
>many|TRBV3-1|NA|TRBJ1-4
TGTGCCAGCAGCCAAGGGGCAGGGCTGGCTACGAATGAAAAACTGTTTTTT
CASSQGAGLATNEKLFF
>few|TRBV12-5|NA|TRBJ2-7
TGTGCTAGTGGCTGTAAGGGTTTACACGCCTACGAGCAGTACTTC
CASGCKGLHAYEQYF
>many|TRBV20-1|TRBD1|TRBJ1-1
TGCAGTGTTACTCAGGGGGGGGACACTGAAGCTTTCTTT
CSVTQGGDTEAFF
>NA|TRBV2|TRBD1|TRBJ1-2
TGTGCCAGCAGTGAGACACAGGGGGGGCTAACCTATGGCTACACCTTC
CASSETQGGLTYGYTF
>many|TRBV28|NA|TRBJ1-2
TGTGCCAGCAGTACGACAGGTCTTAGTTATGGCTACACCTTC
CASSTTGLSYGYTF
>few|TRBV11-2|TRBD1|TRBJ1-6
TGTGCCAGCAGCTTGTCCGGGACAGACAATTCACCCCTCCACTTT
CASSLSGTDNSPLHF
>many|TRBV5-1|NA|TRBJ1-1
TGCGCCAGCAGCTTGGACAGGTACACTGAAGCTTTCTTT
CASSLDRYTEAFF
>few|TRBV7-9|NA|TRBJ1-2
TGTGCCAGCAGCGCAGAAGGCTACACCTTC
CASSAEGYTF
>NA|TRBV7-9|NA|TRBJ2-3
TGTGCCAGCAGTCCCGGCAAACCGGGACAACCAATTGTTACGCAGTATTTT
CASSPGKPGQPIVTQYF